This T cell receptor beta chain appears in the sequencing data of a study of cytomegalovirus exposure and HLA in healthy donors. The PCR had 60 Vbeta and 13 Jbeta primers. Repertoires were generated with immunoSEQ multiplex PCR, while TCRdb's copy carries only in-frame clones and drops some. Of about 140,000 clones in the sample, around 85% are singletons; the top ten hold 8.8%. V lost 0 bases to trimming and J lost 6 bases, with 10 bases between them. CDR3 size: 14 residues. Germline values: CDR1 KGHSH, CDR2 LQKENI. Unrecorded immune exposures were likely, despite nominal health at sampling. Whole-study findings and limits: Of the V segments, some could not be distinguished, including TRBV6-2 and TRBV6-3, and were excluded.

As regards this clone: Its target is not known.

The chain has TRBV18 and TRBJ2-3; no clear D. This receptor was taken from a woman in her fifties or sixties in good health and CMV-seropositive. The specimen was PBMCs. For the CDR3, the DNA is TGTGCCAGCTCACCACCAGATGGAGCGGATACGCAGTATTTT. Amino acids: CASSPPDGADTQYF.